What follows are 16 T cell receptor beta chains derived from one specimen sequenced in a study of CD8 T cells in Susac syndrome. Reverse transcription of roughly 0.5 to 1 ug RNA was carried out with random hexamers. TCRdb called the immunoSEQ multiplex PCR reads again in MiXCR, with one record for every CDR3 protein. The top ten clones hold 0.08% to 0.11% of a sample with about 240,000 distinct CDR3 sequences, almost 97% of them seen once. Sequenced material: CD4+ T cells from PBMCs. Source of these receptors: a human donor with Susac syndrome.

This chain connects TRBV20-1 to TRBJ1-1; TRBD1 agrees at 10 bases. CDR3 length: 15 residues. Unmatched junction bases numbered 7, after V lost 6 bases and J lost 0 bases. Germline CDR1 is DFQATT and CDR2 is SNEGSKA (reference sequence). The CDR3 bases are TGCAGTGCCAGACAGGGGGCCAGGATGAACACTGAAGCTTTCTTT. Translating it yields CSARQGARMNTEAFF.

The rearrangement links TRBV20-1 to TRBJ1-5, with D maybe TRBD1 (5 bases). Per germline, CDR1 DFQATT and CDR2 SNEGSKA (reference sequence). V was cut by 6 bases and J by 0 bases, with 15 bases left in between. The CDR3 runs 15 residues. The CDR3 DNA reads TGCAGTGCCACGTCGGGGGTCTATAGCAATCAGCCCCAGCATTTT. Amino acids: CSATSGVYSNQPQHF.

The chain joins TRBV6-6 to TRBJ2-1; 12 bases are shared with TRBD1. The CDR3 runs to 15 residues. After removal of 5 bases from V and 8 bases from J, the junction contained 7 bases not matched to a gene. Per germline, CDR1 MNHNY and CDR2 SVGAGI (reference sequence). The CDR3 nucleotides are TGTGCCAGCAGTCCGGGACAGGGGGCTACGGATGAGCAGTTCTTC. Translation gives CASSPGQGATDEQFF.

This rearrangement joins TRBV15 to TRBJ1-4; unclear D gene. V lost 8 bases and J 8 bases, leaving 15 bases between the germline ends. Germline V gene sequence: CDR1 LNHNV, CDR2 YYDKDF (reference sequence). The CDR3 consists of 13 residues. The CDR3 nucleotides read TGTGCCACCCGGAGCAGGATCAAGGAAAAACTGTTTTTT. This codes for CATRSRIKEKLFF.

The CDR3 coding sequence is TGTGCCAGCAGCGCACAGGGGGCGTTTACTGAAGCTTTCTTT. The encoded protein is CASSAQGAFTEAFF. V and J are TRBV7-3 and TRBJ1-1, with 9 positions matching TRBD1. CDR3 size: 14 residues. Losses at the gene ends were 5 bases for V and 5 bases for J; bases not matched to a gene: 6. In germline, CDR1 is SGHTA, CDR2 FQGTGA.

V gene TRBV9 combines with J gene TRBJ2-3; D gene uncertain. The CDR3 sequence is 12 residues long. Germline V gene sequence: CDR1 SGDLS, CDR2 YYNGEE. The ends were cut back, 4 bases at V and 6 bases at J, with 9 bases in the middle. The CDR3 reads CASSKVTDTQYF. The CDR3 DNA reads TGTGCCAGCAGCAAAGTCACGGATACGCAGTATTTT.

This chain joins TRBV5-4 and TRBJ2-5; D not resolved. The germline V and J ends were trimmed by 1 base and 5 bases, with 12 bases remaining between them. Germline loops: CDR1 SGHNT, CDR2 YYREEE (reference sequence). The CDR3 contains 14 residues. The CDR3 DNA is TGTGCCAGCAGCTTGAGGAACGGTGGGGAGACCCAGTACTTC. It translates to CASSLRNGGETQYF.

The chain uses TRBV6-5 and TRBJ1-2; D possibly corresponds to TRBD1 (5 bases). The CDR3 is 14 amino acids. V was shortened by 6 bases and J by 1 base, with 12 bases between the two germline ends. Germline V gene lookup returns CDR1 MNHEY and CDR2 SVGAGI. CDR3 sequence: CASRRDASNYGYTF. The CDR3 nucleotides read TGTGCCAGCAGACGGGACGCCAGTAACTATGGCTACACCTTC.

The sample holds one count of this clonotype. The rearrangement links TRBV30 to TRBJ2-1; TRBD2 matches at 13 bases. J gave up 6 bases and V 0 bases, and 8 bases lay outside the gene matches. Germline CDR1 and CDR2: GTSNPN and SVGIG (reference sequence). The CDR3 sequence is 17 residues long. CDR3 DNA sequence: TGTGCCTGGAGTGTAGATCGGACTAGCGGGAGTTCCAATGAGCAGTTCTTC. Translated: CAWSVDRTSGSSNEQFF.

This chain joins TRBV4-1 and TRBJ2-4; D gene ambiguous. With 0 bases removed from V and 0 bases from J, the gap between germline ends came to 9 bases. The germline gives CDR1 MGHRA, CDR2 YSYEKL. The CDR3 contains 16 residues. CDR3 bases: TGCGCCAGCAGCCAAGATGAATATAAAGCCAAAAACATTCAGTACTTC. This translates into CASSQDEYKAKNIQYF.

The gene calls are TRBV5-1 and TRBJ2-5; 7 nucleotides match TRBD2. The trim removed 5 bases at V and 3 bases at J, leaving 10 bases unmatched. CDR1 is SGHRS and CDR2 is YFSETQ in the germline V gene. The CDR3 length is 15 residues. CDR3 DNA sequence: TGCGCCAGCAGTTACCCCGGCGGGGGTGAAGAGACCCAGTACTTC. Translating it yields CASSYPGGGEETQYF.

This clonotype appeared a single time. This rearrangement joins TRBV6-5 to TRBJ1-2; D may be TRBD1 (5 bases). V dropped 2 bases and J dropped 6 bases, with 10 bases sitting between them. Looked up from germline, CDR1 is MNHEY and CDR2 is SVGAGI. The CDR3 runs 13 residues. The CDR3 bases are TGTGCCAGCAGTTACGTGGGCAGGGATGGCTACACCTTC. Its translation: CASSYVGRDGYTF.

This sequence joins TRBV11-3 and TRBJ2-7; D tentatively reads TRBD1 or TRBD2 (6 bases each). The germline V and J ends were trimmed by 5 bases and 2 bases, with 13 bases remaining between them. This CDR3 has 14 amino acids. Germline V gene data show CDR1 as SGHNT and CDR2 as YENEEA. The CDR3 sequence is CASSRRGVTYEQYF. In DNA, the CDR3 is TGTGCCAGCAGCCGGAGGGGGGTTACCTACGAGCAGTACTTC.

V usage is TRBV18 and J usage is TRBJ1-2; no reliable D call. Germline assignment: CDR1 KGHSH and CDR2 LQKENI. Trimming cost V 2 bases and J 2 bases, with 9 bases left between them. The length of the CDR3 is 14 residues. CDR3 DNA: TGTGCCAGCTCACCAGATAACTCGAACTATGGCTACACCTTC. This gives the protein CASSPDNSNYGYTF.

The chain is built from TRBV28 and TRBJ1-5; D call uncertain. Germline CDR1 reads MDHEN; CDR2 reads SYDVKM. The V and J ends lost 3 bases and 7 bases respectively, with 19 bases between them. The CDR3 extends over 16 amino acids. CDR3 amino acids: CASSFLGGRVRQPQHF. CDR3 coding DNA: TGTGCCAGCAGTTTCCTAGGTGGTCGCGTTAGGCAGCCCCAGCATTTT. Supplemented by reference TRBV28 and TRBJ1-5, the full variable domain reads DVKVTQSSRYLVKRTGEKVFLECVQDMDHENMFWYRQDPGLGLRLIYFSYDVKMKEKGDIPEGYSVSREKKERFSLILESASTNQTSMYLCASSFLGGRVRQPQHFGDGTRLSIL.

The J gene is TRBJ1-2, the V gene TRBV27; 7 bases align to TRBD1. Trimming cost V 10 bases and J 4 bases; bases outside gene matches: 21. The CDR3 extends over 17 amino acids. Germline CDR1 reads MNHEY; CDR2 reads SMNVEV (reference sequence). The CDR3 DNA reads TGTGCCAACAGACCACAGGGGACCCTCTGGATTCCCTATGGCTACACCTTC. This sequence encodes CANRPQGTLWIPYGYTF.